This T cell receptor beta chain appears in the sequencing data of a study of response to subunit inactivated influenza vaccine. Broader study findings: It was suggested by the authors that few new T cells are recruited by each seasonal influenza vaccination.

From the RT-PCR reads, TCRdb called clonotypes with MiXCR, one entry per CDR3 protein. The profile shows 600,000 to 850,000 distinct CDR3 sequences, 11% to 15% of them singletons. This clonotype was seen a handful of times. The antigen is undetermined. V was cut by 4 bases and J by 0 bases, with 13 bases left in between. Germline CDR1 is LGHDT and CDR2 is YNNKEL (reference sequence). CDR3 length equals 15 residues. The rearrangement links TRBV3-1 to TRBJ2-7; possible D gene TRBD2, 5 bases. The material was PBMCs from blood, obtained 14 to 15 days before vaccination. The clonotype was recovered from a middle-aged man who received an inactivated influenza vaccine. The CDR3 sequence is CASSPRTWSSYEQYF. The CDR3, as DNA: TGTGCCAGCAGCCCCCGGACTTGGAGCTCCTACGAGCAGTACTTC.